A selection of T cell receptor beta chains follows, all from one sample in a study of HIV-infected patients and healthy controls. TCRdb fed the 5' RACE reads into MiXCR, producing one record per CDR3 protein. The data contain more than 15,000 distinct CDR3 sequences, under 9.5% of them seen just once; the ten biggest clones take up around 20%. The specimen was blood, collected during antiretroviral therapy. These receptors came from an adult with HIV infection. Each CDR3 is given with its conserved first and last residue. The D gene is left open where the match is weak. Rows may omit the clone size; those that give it use once, few, many or a size class.

V	size	D	J	CDR3	DNA
TRBV28	few	TRBD1	TRBJ2-5	CASSPSGQSRIQETQYF	TGTGCCAGCAGTCCATCGGGACAGTCAAGGATCCAAGAGACCCAGTACTTC
TRBV28	medium-sized	-	TRBJ1-2	CASSLGATAYGYTF	TGTGCCAGCAGTTTAGGGGCGACAGCTTATGGCTACACCTTC
TRBV20-1	many	-	TRBJ1-5	CSASLTGGGNQPQHF	TGCAGTGCTAGTTTAACCGGGGGCGGCAATCAGCCCCAGCATTTT
TRBV4-2	many	TRBD1	TRBJ1-3	CASSQGTGMSSGNTIYF	TGTGCCAGCAGCCAAGGGACAGGGATGAGCTCTGGAAACACCATATATTTT
TRBV15	-	-	TRBJ2-3	CATSRVGQGEDSGLSTDTQYF	TGTGCCACCAGCAGAGTGGGGCAGGGTGAAGATAGCGGCCTTAGCACAGATACGCAGTATTTT
TRBV10-3	many	TRBD2	TRBJ2-2	CAVRGAGEETGELFF	TGTGCCGTCCGAGGGGCGGGAGAGGAGACCGGGGAGCTGTTTTTT
TRBV11-1	few	-	TRBJ1-6	CASSLTGDRGPLHF	TGTGCCAGCAGCTTAACTGGAGATAGGGGACCCCTCCACTTT
TRBV3-1	many	-	TRBJ1-5	CASSQGTLAQHF	TGTGCCAGCAGCCAAGGCACCCTGGCCCAGCATTTT
TRBV7-8	-	TRBD1	TRBJ2-7	CASSLTDRVHEQYF	TGTGCCAGCAGCTTAACGGACAGGGTACACGAGCAGTACTTC
TRBV7-6	many	TRBD1	TRBJ1-5	CASSLRDRGLNQPQHF	TGTGCCAGCAGCTTAAGGGACAGGGGGCTAAATCAGCCCCAGCATTTT
TRBV7-9	many	-	TRBJ2-3	CASSPYQSTDTQYF	TGTGCCAGCAGCCCCTACCAGAGCACAGATACGCAGTATTTT
TRBV29-1	many	-	TRBJ2-7	CSVEEPGRSSYEQYF	TGCAGCGTCGAAGAACCCGGTCGTAGCTCCTACGAGCAGTACTTC
TRBV13	few	-	TRBJ1-5	CASSLGRVGQPQHF	TGTGCCAGCAGCTTGGGACGGGTGGGGCAGCCCCAGCATTTT
TRBV6-6	few	-	TRBJ1-1	CASRHPGTPEAFF	TGTGCCAGCAGGCACCCCGGGACCCCTGAAGCTTTCTTT
TRBV5-1	many	-	TRBJ2-7	CASSLGESYEQYF	TGCGCCAGCAGCTTGGGGGAGTCCTACGAGCAGTACTTC
TRBV13	-	TRBD1	TRBJ2-7	CASSSPGQGAEEQYF	TGTGCCAGCAGTTCTCCGGGACAGGGGGCGGAAGAGCAGTACTTC
TRBV4-1	many	TRBD1	TRBJ1-1	CASSRGGDGVTEAFF	TGCGCCAGCAGCCGAGGGGGCGATGGTGTCACTGAAGCTTTCTTT
TRBV20-1	few	TRBD1	TRBJ1-2	CSARVEGGRGHQALYGYTF	TGCAGTGCTAGAGTGGAAGGGGGCAGGGGGCACCAGGCACTCTATGGCTACACCTTC
TRBV7-2	many	-	TRBJ2-7	CASSQASGAYEQYF	TGTGCCAGCAGCCAGGCGAGCGGAGCATACGAGCAGTACTTC
TRBV30	-	-	TRBJ1-1	CAWSDHRPNTEAFF	TGTGCCTGGAGTGATCACAGACCGAACACTGAAGCTTTCTTT
TRBV29-1	many	-	TRBJ2-3	CSVVRGTPDTQYF	TGCAGCGTGGTACGGGGGACTCCAGATACGCAGTATTTT
TRBV5-1	many	TRBD1	TRBJ2-1	CASSHHDRGSYNEQFF	TGCGCCAGCAGCCACCACGACAGGGGCTCCTACAATGAGCAGTTCTTC
TRBV9	many	-	TRBJ2-7	CASSVGPGGAGKFYEQYF	TGTGCCAGCAGCGTAGGGCCCGGAGGGGCGGGAAAGTTTTACGAGCAGTACTTC
TRBV20-1	many	-	TRBJ1-2	CSARDSQAYGYTF	TGCAGTGCTAGAGACTCCCAGGCCTATGGCTACACCTTC
TRBV29-1	-	-	TRBJ2-2	CSVEDKDLNTGELFF	TGCAGCGTTGAAGATAAGGATTTAAACACCGGGGAGCTGTTTTTT
TRBV2	many	TRBD1	TRBJ2-5	CASRIAGQGGETQYF	TGTGCCAGCAGAATCGCGGGACAGGGAGGAGAGACCCAGTACTTC
TRBV28	-	-	TRBJ2-2	CASSPGADNTGELFF	TGTGCCAGCAGTCCGGGAGCGGACAACACCGGGGAGCTGTTTTTT
TRBV19	many	-	TRBJ2-2	CASSIRLTGELFF	TGTGCCAGTAGTATACGGTTGACCGGGGAGCTGTTTTTT
TRBV10-3	-	-	TRBJ2-1	CAISGQGRYNEQFF	TGTGCCATCAGTGGGCAGGGCCGATACAATGAGCAGTTCTTC
TRBV20-1	many	-	TRBJ2-1	CSAHSAPSSYNEQFF	TGCAGTGCCCATTCAGCGCCGAGCTCCTACAATGAGCAGTTCTTC
TRBV6-2/TRBV6-3	-	-	TRBJ2-1	CASSPLRGPSEQFF	TGTGCCAGCAGTCCTCTCCGGGGTCCCAGTGAGCAGTTCTTC
TRBV6-1	many	-	TRBJ1-2	CASTRGGYDYGYTF	TGTGCCAGCACCAGGGGAGGGTACGACTATGGCTACACCTTC
TRBV5-5	many	-	TRBJ2-1	CASSFSGEANEQFF	TGTGCCAGCAGCTTCAGCGGAGAGGCCAATGAGCAGTTCTTC
TRBV29-1	many	-	TRBJ2-1	CSVDGHNRAGYNEQFF	TGCAGCGTTGATGGCCATAACCGGGCCGGCTACAATGAGCAGTTCTTC
TRBV19	-	TRBD1	TRBJ2-7	CASSIMLGQGGYEQYF	TGTGCCAGTAGTATAATGTTGGGACAGGGAGGCTACGAGCAGTACTTC
TRBV4-1	many	TRBD1	TRBJ1-2	CASSQEMGQDYGYTF	TGCGCCAGCAGCCAAGAAATGGGACAGGACTATGGCTACACCTTC
TRBV15	many	-	TRBJ1-1	CATSRDRQKAFF	TGTGCCACCAGCAGAGATCGTCAGAAAGCTTTCTTT
TRBV3-1	many	-	TRBJ2-3	CASSQDRLTDTQYF	TGTGCCAGCAGCCAAGATCGGCTTACAGATACGCAGTATTTT
TRBV11-2	few	TRBD2	TRBJ2-2	CASSLIAGANTGELFF	TGTGCCAGCAGCTTGATAGCGGGAGCGAACACCGGGGAGCTGTTTTTT